This T cell receptor beta chain was identified during a study of cytomegalovirus exposure and HLA in healthy donors. Regarding the study as a whole: Rarity held for most TCR sequences, but there were some public TCRs that occurred in many donors.

Comment on this clone: Its antigen is undetermined.

The table came from immunoSEQ multiplex PCR; TCRdb's copy has only in-frame clones and leaves some out. The repertoire includes about 280,000 clones, approximately 87% of them detected once, and approximately 0.88% sits in the top ten. The V gene end was trimmed by 6 bases and the J gene end by 0 bases; junction bases not matched to a gene: 18. CDR1 MNHEY and CDR2 SMNVEV come from the germline V gene (reference sequence). The CDR3 contains 20 residues. This TCR derives from a woman between 18 and 29 years old in good health and CMV-seronegative. This chain uses TRBV27 with TRBJ2-4; TRBD2 aligns across 9 bases. Source material: PBMCs. DNA of the CDR3: TGTGCCAGCAGCCGATCTGGCGGGAGGGCCCTAGTACTAGCCAAAAACATTCAGTACTTC. Translation: CASSRSGGRALVLAKNIQYF.